Below, 32 T cell receptor beta chains from the same sample are listed, as sequenced in a study of blood T cell repertoires in COVID-19. Assay used: immunoSEQ multiplex PCR; TCRdb lists only in-frame clones, some missing. The profile shows about 520,000 clones, approximately 83% of them singletons. The specimen sequenced was peripheral blood. These receptors were collected from a human donor in a cohort sampled during active COVID-19.

The rearrangement uses TRBV5-4 and TRBJ2-3; TRBD2 might be the D (7 bases). The V and J ends lost 4 bases and 2 bases respectively, with 17 bases between them. The CDR3 extends over 16 amino acids. CDR1 and CDR2 (germline): SGHNT, YYREEE (reference sequence). CDR3 protein: CASSLIGRGHTDTQYF. CDR3 nucleotide sequence: TGTGCCAGCAGCCTTATAGGGCGGGGGCACACAGATACGCAGTATTTT. The full variable domain, completed using reference TRBV5-4 and TRBJ2-3, is ETGVTQSPTHLIKTRGQQVTLRCSSQSGHNTVSWYQQALGQGPQFIFQYYREEENGRGNFPPRFSGLQFPNYSSELNVNALELDDSALYLCASSLIGRGHTDTQYFGPGTRLTVL.

This clone appeared a single time. The chain is built from TRBV7-9 and TRBJ1-2, with TRBD1 as a possible D gene (5 bases). The CDR3 runs 15 residues. The V gene's germline CDR1 is SEHNR and CDR2 FQNEAQ (reference sequence). V lost 1 base to trimming and J lost 4 bases, with 13 bases between them. The CDR3 spells CASSLGGIGAYGYTF. The DNA for the CDR3 is TGTGCCAGCAGCTTAGGTGGCATTGGGGCCTATGGCTACACCTTC.

The chain uses TRBV24-1 and TRBJ2-5; a weak D match, TRBD2 (6 bases). The CDR3 is 16 amino acids. V was pared by 5 bases and J by 4 bases, with 19 bases between. Germline V CDR1 and CDR2: KGHDR, SFDVKD. The chain's CDR3 is CATSAPGTGGVETQYF. The DNA of the CDR3 is TGTGCCACCAGTGCCCCGGGGACCGGGGGTGTAGAGACCCAGTACTTC.

In DNA, the CDR3 is TGTGCCAGCAGGCCACAGAGCTCCTACAATGAGCAGTTCTTC. Protein product: CASRPQSSYNEQFF. V gene TRBV2 combines with J gene TRBJ2-1; D remains unclear. CDR1 and CDR2 (germline): SNHLY, FYNNEI. Trimming pared 6 bases from V and 0 bases from J, leaving 9 bases between. The CDR3 is 14 amino acids.

This chain links TRBV4-1 with TRBJ2-5, with no clear D. V lost 2 bases, J lost 3 bases, and 10 bases lay in between. CDR3 length equals 14 residues. Looked up from germline, CDR1 is MGHRA and CDR2 is YSYEKL. Here the CDR3 DNA reads TGCGCCAGCAGCCAATTCTACAGTAAAGAGACCCAGTACTTC. It codes for CASSQFYSKETQYF.

This chain's CDR3 is CASSIRGTDTQYF. The CDR3 region has the DNA TGTGCCAGCAGCATCCGAGGGACAGATACGCAGTATTTT. The V and J genes are TRBV5-4 and TRBJ2-3, with D perhaps TRBD2 (5 bases). Trimming left V 4 bases short and J 3 bases short, with 9 bases between. CDR1 is SGHNT and CDR2 is YYREEE in the germline V gene (reference sequence). This CDR3 is built from 13 residues.

This chain joins TRBV30 and TRBJ2-7, with D possibly matching TRBD2 (5 bases). From germline, CDR1 is GTSNPN and CDR2 SVGIG (reference sequence). This CDR3 has 14 amino acids. The V and J ends lost 5 bases and 2 bases respectively, with 16 bases between them. CDR3 nucleotides: TGTGCCTGGTGTAGAGCGGAACAAACCTACGAGCAGTACTTC. Its protein is CAWCRAEQTYEQYF.

The CDR3 DNA follows: TGTGCCAGCAGCTTGGGACAGGGGTTGACAGATACGCAGTATTTT. This codes for CASSLGQGLTDTQYF. V and J are TRBV2 and TRBJ2-3; TRBD1 matches at 10 bases. V was pared by 6 bases and J by 3 bases, with 6 bases of the junction left unmatched. This CDR3 region has 15 residues. Germline V CDR1 and CDR2: SNHLY, FYNNEI.

This chain joins TRBV5-1 and TRBJ1-4, with D perhaps TRBD1 (6 bases). CDR1 is SGHRS and CDR2 is YFSETQ in the germline V gene. The CDR3 runs 14 residues. Trimming took off 0 bases at V and 7 bases at J, with 10 bases between the two ends. For the CDR3, the DNA is TGCGCCAGCAGCTTGGAAGTGGGGGCTGAAAAACTGTTTTTT. It is translated as CASSLEVGAEKLFF.

This chain joins TRBV20-1 and TRBJ1-2; D is possibly TRBD1 (5 bases). V was trimmed by 3 bases and J by 8 bases, leaving 19 bases between them. CDR1 and CDR2 (germline): DFQATT, SNEGSKA (reference sequence). CDR3 length equals 14 residues. The CDR3 sequence: CSASRPTGVAGYTF. CDR3 bases: TGCAGTGCTAGTAGGCCCACAGGCGTTGCCGGCTACACCTTC.

The chain carries TRBV15 and TRBJ2-3, with a tentative D call TRBD2 (6 bases). The ends were cut back, 5 bases at V and 4 bases at J, with 13 bases in the middle. The germline CDR1 and CDR2 sequences are LNHNV and YYDKDF (reference sequence). This CDR3 is built from 14 residues. The chain's CDR3 is CATSRAGGADTQYF. DNA of the CDR3: TGTGCCACCAGCCGAGCCGGGGGTGCAGATACGCAGTATTTT.

The chain combines TRBV5-6 with TRBJ2-5; D is perhaps TRBD2 (6 bases). The CDR3 covers 14 residues. V was clipped by 4 bases and J by 1 base, with 11 bases between them. Germline loops: CDR1 SGHDT, CDR2 YYEEEE. The CDR3 loop is CASSSIAVQETQYF. DNA of the CDR3: TGTGCCAGCAGCAGTATAGCGGTCCAAGAGACCCAGTACTTC.

This chain joins TRBV3-1 (or the pseudogene TRBV3-2) and TRBJ1-4; a weak D match, TRBD1 (5 bases). This CDR3 has 15 amino acids. The V gene's germline CDR1 is LGHDT and CDR2 YNNKEL (reference sequence). Trimming shortened V by 0 bases and J by 4 bases, and 9 bases separated the two germline ends. This CDR3 reads CASSQEGQINEKLFF. The DNA for the CDR3 is TGTGCCAGCAGCCAAGAGGGGCAGATTAATGAAAAACTGTTTTTT.

The chain combines TRBV30 with TRBJ2-7; TRBD2 matches 7 bases. Trimming removed 2 bases from V and 3 bases from J; junction bases left unmatched: 4. CDR1 is GTSNPN, CDR2 SVGIG, per germline (reference sequence). This CDR3 comprises 13 residues. In DNA form, the CDR3 reads TGTGCCTGGAGTCGCATAGCGGGCTACGAGCAGTACTTC. Protein: CAWSRIAGYEQYF.

The chain has TRBV19 and TRBJ1-5, with D hard to call. Trimming took off 1 base at V and 7 bases at J, with 8 bases between the two ends. The CDR3 runs 13 residues. CDR1 is LNHDA and CDR2 is SQIVND in the germline V gene (reference sequence). CDR3 bases: TGTGCCAGTAGTATAGGACACAACCAGCCCCAGCATTTT. Translated: CASSIGHNQPQHF.

V gene TRBV10-3 combines with J gene TRBJ2-3, with D perhaps TRBD2 (7 bases). V was pared by 6 bases and J by 4 bases, with 14 bases between. Germline CDR1 is ENHRY and CDR2 is SYGVKD. CDR3 length: 14 residues. CDR3 sequence: CAIRGGAIADTQYF. The CDR3 DNA is TGTGCCATCAGGGGGGGGGCTATTGCAGATACGCAGTATTTT.

The CDR3 bases are TGTGCCAGCAGACCTGGTTCTGTCGGCGAGCAGTACTTC. It codes for CASRPGSVGEQYF. The chain has TRBV2 and TRBJ2-7; D is uncertain. This CDR3 has 13 residues. The ends were cut back, 6 bases at V and 6 bases at J, with 15 bases in the middle. Germline V gene sequence: CDR1 SNHLY, CDR2 FYNNEI.

The chain is built from TRBV29-1 and TRBJ1-2; 8 nucleotides match TRBD1. The J segment lost 6 bases and the V segment lost 3 bases, leaving 15 bases of the junction unmatched. The germline gives CDR1 SQVTM, CDR2 ANQGSEA. CDR3 length: 16 amino acids. The CDR3 loop reads CSVDRTGLGFTDGYTF. The CDR3 DNA is TGCAGCGTTGACAGGACAGGGTTAGGATTTACTGATGGCTACACCTTC.

The V and J genes are TRBV28 and TRBJ2-2; 9 bases are shared with TRBD1. This CDR3 region has 16 residues. Per germline, CDR1 MDHEN and CDR2 SYDVKM. J lost 0 bases, V lost 8 bases, and 7 bases had no gene match. DNA of the CDR3: TGTGCCAGCGGGACAGGGAGTCAGGCGAACACCGGGGAGCTGTTTTTT. This encodes CASGTGSQANTGELFF.

The chain joins TRBV6-2 or TRBV6-3 to TRBJ2-1; TRBD2 is a possible D gene (5 bases). V was trimmed by 3 bases and J by 5 bases, leaving 17 bases between them. CDR3 length: 16 residues. The germline V gene has CDR1 MNHEY and CDR2 SVGEGT. The DNA for the CDR3 is TGTGCCAGCAGTTATGCGCTAACGGGATATGACAATGAGCAGTTCTTC. This sequence encodes CASSYALTGYDNEQFF.

V usage is TRBV9 and J usage is TRBJ2-7; D unclear. The germline V and J ends were trimmed by 4 bases and 2 bases, with 13 bases remaining between them. From germline, CDR1 is SGDLS and CDR2 YYNGEE. CDR3 length: 14 amino acids. The CDR3 DNA reads TGTGCCAGCAGCCCGGGTTCGGATGCCTACGAGCAGTACTTC. Protein product: CASSPGSDAYEQYF.

This clone appeared many times. The V gene is TRBV12-3 or TRBV12-4, the J gene TRBJ1-2; D remains unclear. Trimming shortened V by 2 bases and J by 8 bases, and 12 bases separated the two germline ends. The CDR3 spans 13 residues. CDR3 nucleotide sequence: TGTGCCAGCAGTTTAAACAGCGAGGGAGGCTACACCTTC. Translated: CASSLNSEGGYTF.

The chain uses TRBV24-1 and TRBJ1-1, with D perhaps TRBD1 (5 bases). Germline CDR1 reads KGHDR; CDR2 reads SFDVKD. The CDR3 totals 13 residues. The V end lost 7 bases, the J end lost 4 bases, and 12 bases lay between the germline ends. CDR3 nucleotide sequence: TGTGCCACCAGGGCTGGGGGGGGCACTGAAGCTTTCTTT. Amino acid sequence: CATRAGGGTEAFF.

V is TRBV4-1 and J is TRBJ2-1; D remains ambiguous. V was clipped by 0 bases and J by 3 bases, with 6 bases between them. This CDR3 contains 14 residues. The germline V gene has CDR1 MGHRA and CDR2 YSYEKL. CDR3 sequence (DNA): TGCGCCAGCAGCCAAGAGTCAGACTACAATGAGCAGTTCTTC. Its translation: CASSQESDYNEQFF.

This clone was detected a few times. V gene TRBV27 combines with J gene TRBJ1-5; tentative D call: TRBD1 (5 bases). Trimming removed 6 bases at V and 2 bases at J, with 23 bases between. The CDR3 is made up of 18 amino acids. Germline V gives CDR1 MNHEY, CDR2 SMNVEV (reference sequence). CDR3 DNA sequence: TGTGCCAGCAGCCTATTCTCACACGGGGGGGTTCGCAATCAGCCCCAGCATTTT. This translates into CASSLFSHGGVRNQPQHF.

Turning to this clone: This specimen includes other DNA sequences encoding the same CDR3. This chain links TRBV7-2 with TRBJ2-1, with D unresolved. Germline V gene sequence: CDR1 SGHTA, CDR2 FQGNSA. The CDR3 consists of 14 residues. The germline V and J ends were trimmed by 0 bases and 0 bases, with 3 bases remaining between them. The CDR3 region is CASSLASSYNEQFF. The CDR3 coding sequence is TGTGCCAGCAGCTTAGCCAGCTCCTACAATGAGCAGTTCTTC.

The chain couples TRBV9 to TRBJ2-1; 10 nucleotides match TRBD2. Germline V gives CDR1 SGDLS, CDR2 YYNGEE. The CDR3 contains 15 residues. The J segment lost 7 bases and the V segment lost 3 bases, leaving 7 bases of the junction unmatched. The CDR3 region is CASSGASGGWNEQFF. The CDR3 DNA sequence: TGTGCCAGCAGCGGGGCTAGCGGGGGATGGAATGAGCAGTTCTTC.

The chain is built from TRBV14 and TRBJ1-5; no clear D. CDR3 length: 14 amino acids. V was clipped by 0 bases and J by 0 bases, with 3 bases between them. The germline V gene has CDR1 SGHDN and CDR2 FVKESK. CDR3 DNA sequence: TGTGCCAGCAGCCAAGACCTTAGCAATCAGCCCCAGCATTTT. This codes for CASSQDLSNQPQHF.

The chain employs TRBV5-1 and TRBJ2-5; tentative D call: TRBD2 (6 bases). The CDR3 has 14 amino acids. CDR1 is SGHRS and CDR2 is YFSETQ in the germline V gene. Deletions cut 2 bases from V and 7 bases from J, with 15 bases between. Here the CDR3 DNA reads TGCGCCAGCAGCTTCTCGCGGGAATCAGGGACCCAGTACTTC. Protein sequence: CASSFSRESGTQYF.

The J gene is TRBJ1-1, the V gene TRBV6-5, with D uncertain. The CDR3 contains 12 residues. Germline CDR1 and CDR2: MNHEY and SVGAGI. The V end lost 7 bases, the J end lost 5 bases, and 11 bases lay between the germline ends. DNA for the CDR3: TGTGCCAGCAATGTGGGAGGAACTGAAGCTTTCTTT. Its translation is CASNVGGTEAFF.

To note about this clone: Other DNA variants within this sample encode the same CDR3. The V call is TRBV7-2, the J call TRBJ2-5, with a possible D match to TRBD1 (5 bases). Between the trimmed V and J ends, which lost 1 base and 5 bases, there was a span of 14 bases. The CDR3 is 15 residues long. Germline-derived CDR1 and CDR2 are SGHTA and FQGNSA. CDR3 DNA sequence: TGTGCCAGCAGCTTAGTCCAGGGAATATGGGAGACCCAGTACTTC. Amino acid sequence: CASSLVQGIWETQYF.

V is TRBV19 and J is TRBJ2-3; D is perhaps TRBD1 (6 bases). The CDR3 length is 15 residues. Germline V lookup: CDR1 LNHDA, CDR2 SQIVND (reference sequence). The V gene lost 1 base and the J gene lost 0 bases, with 8 bases spanning the gap. CDR3 coding DNA: TGTGCCAGTAGTATAGGACAGGTTAGCACAGATACGCAGTATTTT. It is translated as CASSIGQVSTDTQYF.